The next 23 T cell receptor beta chains were all read from a single sample in a study of blood T cell repertoires in COVID-19. Libraries were prepared by immunoSEQ multiplex PCR; TCRdb keeps only in-frame clonotypes and omits some of them. This sample has 200,000 to 250,000 clones, with almost 90% found just once. The material sequenced was peripheral blood. These receptors were taken from a man in his late teens or twenties with active or convalescent COVID-19.

V usage is TRBV29-1 and J usage is TRBJ2-2; D perhaps matches TRBD2 (6 bases). Germline assignment: CDR1 SQVTM and CDR2 ANQGSEA. Trimming pared 6 bases from V and 0 bases from J, leaving 11 bases between. The CDR3 consists of 14 residues. The CDR3, as DNA: TGCAGCGTCCTGGAGGGAACGAACACCGGGGAGCTGTTTTTT. This sequence encodes CSVLEGTNTGELFF.

The chain links TRBV2 to TRBJ2-1, with 8 bases lining up with TRBD1. The CDR3 has 16 residues. Germline CDR1 SNHLY, CDR2 FYNNEI. Trimming took 5 bases from V and 8 from J; bases not matched to a gene: 14. The CDR3 region has the DNA TGTGCCAGCAGTCCTGTTGCAGGGGGCAAGGTGTATGAGCAGTTCTTC. This encodes CASSPVAGGKVYEQFF.

This clone was observed a single time. This chain joins TRBV7-8 and TRBJ2-7, with TRBD2 matching over 7 bases. V shed 0 bases and J 2 bases; nucleotides not matched to a gene: 7. Germline lookup yields CDR1 SGHVS and CDR2 FQNEAQ. The CDR3 length is 16 residues. The CDR3, as DNA: TGTGCCAGCAGCTTAGCGGTGGGAGGGCTCACCTACGAGCAGTACTTC. Amino acid sequence: CASSLAVGGLTYEQYF.

The CDR3 nucleotides are TGCGCCAGCAGTCGACAGGGGGACAACAATGAGCAGTTCTTC. As protein: CASSRQGDNNEQFF. The V gene is TRBV5-1, the J gene TRBJ2-1; the match to TRBD1 covers 9 bases. Germline lookup yields CDR1 SGHRS and CDR2 YFSETQ. The CDR3 spans 14 residues. V gave up 5 bases and J gave up 5 bases; unmatched junction bases: 5.

The V call is TRBV7-9, the J call TRBJ1-4; D uncertain. The V end lost 3 bases, the J end lost 8 bases, and 10 bases lay between the germline ends. CDR1 is SEHNR and CDR2 is FQNEAQ in the germline V gene (reference sequence). The CDR3 contains 13 residues. CDR3 nucleotides: TGTGCCAGCAGCTTTCCCATCGGGGAAAAACTGTTTTTT. Its protein product is CASSFPIGEKLFF.

The chain links TRBV11-3 to TRBJ2-1, with 8 bases fitting TRBD2. Germline V gene data show CDR1 as SGHNT and CDR2 as YENEEA. The CDR3 runs to 17 residues. V shed 0 bases, J shed 8 bases, and the junction held 12 bases outside the gene matches. CDR3 in amino acids: CASSLEGSGTRGDEQFF. In DNA form, the CDR3 reads TGTGCCAGCAGCTTAGAAGGATCGGGGACTAGGGGGGATGAGCAGTTCTTC.

This clone appeared once. V gene TRBV7-3 combines with J gene TRBJ2-1; 8 nucleotides agree with TRBD2. This CDR3 spans 15 amino acids. The V gene end was trimmed by 5 bases and the J gene end by 8 bases; junction bases not matched to a gene: 11. From germline, CDR1 is SGHTA and CDR2 FQGTGA. The CDR3 is CASSTATGLADEQFF. As DNA, the CDR3 is TGTGCCAGCAGCACCGCCACCGGACTAGCAGATGAGCAGTTCTTC.

V usage is TRBV4-3 and J usage is TRBJ1-1; D may be TRBD1 (5 bases). The V end was cut by 4 bases, the J end by 5 bases, with 11 bases between. The CDR3 length is 13 residues. CDR1 and CDR2 from the germline V gene are LGHNA and YSLEER. This CDR3 reads CASSRTGGTEAFF. CDR3 bases: TGCGCCAGCAGCCGGACCGGGGGGACTGAAGCTTTCTTT.

This rearrangement joins TRBV28 to TRBJ2-1; 9 bases are shared with TRBD1. Germline loops: CDR1 MDHEN, CDR2 SYDVKM. Trimming removed 7 bases from V and 15 bases from J; junction bases left unmatched: 13. The CDR3 runs to 13 residues. The CDR3 region is CASKDRGPPSLFF. DNA for the CDR3: TGTGCCAGCAAGGACAGGGGCCCTCCGAGTCTGTTCTTC. The full variable domain, with the rest looked up from reference TRBV28 and TRBJ2-1, is DVKVTQSSRYLVKRTGEKVFLECVQDMDHENMFWYRQDPGLGLRLIYFSYDVKMKEKGDIPEGYSVSREKKERFSLILESASTNQTSMYLCASKDRGPPSLFFGPGTRLTVL.

The genes are TRBV19 and TRBJ2-1; maybe TRBD1 (7 bases). This CDR3 spans 13 amino acids. Trimming removed 4 bases from V and 6 bases from J, with 10 bases in between. Germline loops: CDR1 LNHDA, CDR2 SQIVND (reference sequence). CDR3 DNA: TGTGCCAGTAGTACCCAGGGGGGCAATGAGCAGTTCTTC. Encoded protein: CASSTQGGNEQFF.

This rearrangement joins TRBV11-2 to TRBJ2-7, with no clear D. This CDR3 is built from 13 residues. Germline values: CDR1 SGHAT, CDR2 FQNNGV. Trimming took off 5 bases at V and 9 bases at J, with 17 bases between the two ends. The CDR3 loop reads CASSHEPGSLQYF. CDR3 DNA: TGTGCCAGCAGCCACGAGCCGGGTAGTTTGCAGTACTTC.

The chain carries TRBV28 and TRBJ2-6; no clear D gene. Per germline, CDR1 MDHEN and CDR2 SYDVKM. There are 15 residues in the CDR3. V lost 4 bases, J lost 4 bases, and 11 bases lay in between. DNA of the CDR3: TGTGCCAGCAGTTCTATTGGCGGCGGGGCCAACGTCCTGACTTTC. This gives the protein CASSSIGGGANVLTF.

This rearrangement joins TRBV5-6 to TRBJ2-3, with TRBD2 matching 9 bases. CDR1 and CDR2 from the germline V gene are SGHDT and YYEEEE. V gave up 4 bases and J gave up 2 bases; unmatched junction bases: 11. The CDR3 runs to 17 residues. DNA of the CDR3: TGTGCCAGCAGCAGGGGCGGGGGGGGCCCCTCCACAGATACGCAGTATTTT. This encodes CASSRGGGGPSTDTQYF.

J is TRBJ1-1 and V is TRBV7-8, with D unresolved. The germline V and J ends were trimmed by 1 base and 6 bases, with 12 bases remaining between them. The CDR3 has 14 residues. Germline V gene data show CDR1 as SGHVS and CDR2 as FQNEAQ. The CDR3 protein is CASSLDWAMSEAFF. The CDR3 nucleotides read TGTGCCAGCAGCTTAGATTGGGCGATGTCTGAAGCTTTCTTT.

The chain carries TRBV7-2 and TRBJ2-4; 7 bases match TRBD1. The V gene's germline CDR1 is SGHTA and CDR2 FQGNSA. This CDR3 comprises 16 residues. V lost 2 bases and J lost 8; bases outside the gene matches: 12. CDR3 sequence: CASSLYPGQPWDIQYF. The CDR3 nucleotides read TGTGCCAGCAGCTTATACCCGGGACAGCCCTGGGACATTCAGTACTTC.

The chain links TRBV28 to TRBJ1-1; the D is unclear. This CDR3 region has 15 residues. Germline V gives CDR1 MDHEN, CDR2 SYDVKM. The germline V and J ends were trimmed by 3 bases and 1 base, with 12 bases remaining between them. The CDR3 bases are TGTGCCAGCAGTTTCATCAGGTTAAGGAACACTGAAGCTTTCTTT. Protein product: CASSFIRLRNTEAFF.

V gene TRBV13 combines with J gene TRBJ1-2; a weak D match, TRBD1 (5 bases). Deletions cut 5 bases from V and 1 base from J, with 17 bases between. Looked up from germline, CDR1 is PRHDT and CDR2 is FYEKMQ (reference sequence). CDR3 length equals 16 residues. The CDR3 loop is CASSRLVRGDNYGYTF. CDR3 coding DNA: TGTGCCAGCAGCCGATTAGTACGGGGGGATAACTATGGCTACACCTTC.

CDR3 protein: CASSTQPGQGNQPQHF. DNA for the CDR3: TGTGCCAGCAGCACCCAACCGGGACAGGGGAATCAGCCCCAGCATTTT. This rearrangement joins TRBV21-1 to TRBJ1-5; TRBD1 is the table's D call and was not checked against the DNA. TRBV21-1 is recorded as a pseudogene. The CDR3 runs to 16 residues.

The rearrangement links TRBV28 to TRBJ1-1, with 8 bases that match TRBD1. Germline assignment: CDR1 MDHEN and CDR2 SYDVKM. Trimming removed 0 bases from V and 0 bases from J; junction bases left unmatched: 0. The length of the CDR3 is 15 residues. DNA for the CDR3: TGTGCCAGCAGTTTATGGACAGGGGTGAACACTGAAGCTTTCTTT. This codes for CASSLWTGVNTEAFF.

This rearrangement joins TRBV5-1 to TRBJ1-4, with TRBD1 matching 7 bases. V lost 8 bases and J lost 5; bases outside the gene matches: 9. Germline CDR1 SGHRS, CDR2 YFSETQ. The CDR3 contains 14 residues. The CDR3 sequence: CASRKGGPNEKLFF. The CDR3 nucleotides read TGCGCCAGTCGGAAAGGGGGCCCCAATGAAAAACTGTTTTTT.

This sequence joins TRBV4-3 and TRBJ2-3, with 9 nucleotides matching TRBD2. This CDR3 is 20 amino acids long. The V gene end was trimmed by 0 bases and the J gene end by 0 bases; junction bases not matched to a gene: 13. The V gene's germline CDR1 is LGHNA and CDR2 YSLEER. CDR3 loop: CASSQDPWAGGITSTDTQYF. The DNA of the CDR3 is TGCGCCAGCAGCCAAGATCCTTGGGCGGGAGGGATAACTAGCACAGATACGCAGTATTTT.

This chain links TRBV19 with TRBJ1-4, with 7 bases identical to TRBD1. Germline V gene sequence: CDR1 LNHDA, CDR2 SQIVND (reference sequence). The CDR3 extends over 14 amino acids. Losses at the gene ends were 5 bases for V and 7 bases for J; bases not matched to a gene: 7. CDR3 sequence: CASSGGGAGEKLFF. The CDR3 DNA reads as TGTGCCAGTAGTGGAGGGGGCGCAGGTGAAAAACTGTTTTTT. The full variable domain, its missing parts supplied by reference TRBV19 and TRBJ1-4, is DGGITQSPKYLFRKEGQNVTLSCEQNLNHDAMYWYRQDPGQGLRLIYYSQIVNDFQKGDIAEGYSVSREKKESFPLTVTSAQKNPTAFYLCASSGGGAGEKLFFGSGTQLSVL.

The chain is built from TRBV5-4 and TRBJ2-7, with 8 bases matching TRBD1. V trimming: 3 bases; J trimming: 3 bases; junction bases outside the gene matches: 5. Germline values: CDR1 SGHNT, CDR2 YYREEE (reference sequence). This CDR3 is built from 14 residues. This CDR3 is CASSSKTGDYEQYF. The CDR3 region has the DNA TGTGCCAGCAGCTCGAAGACAGGGGACTACGAGCAGTACTTC.